This T cell receptor beta chain was recovered during a study of T-cell reconstitution after alpha-beta-depleted transplantation in children. This CDR3 is 16 amino acids long. Germline V gene sequence: CDR1 SGDLS, CDR2 YYNGEE. The ends were cut back, 0 bases at V and 0 bases at J, with 12 bases in the middle. Library preparation (for TCRbeta) was performed with unique molecular identifiers. TCRdb re-called the PCR reads through MiXCR, storing one row per CDR3 protein. This table has 530,000 or so distinct CDR3 sequences, around 27% appearing once. Sequencing used PBMCs, obtained before TCRalphabeta/CD19-depleted stem cell transplant. The TCR originated in a boy in the first two years of life with Wiskott-Aldrich syndrome, due to receive a stem cell transplant. The chain carries TRBV9 and TRBJ1-2, with a tentative D call TRBD1 (5 bases). CDR3 sequence (DNA): TGTGCCAGCAGCGTAGGGACAAGGCTGTCTAACTATGGCTACACCTTC. It yields the protein CASSVGTRLSNYGYTF.